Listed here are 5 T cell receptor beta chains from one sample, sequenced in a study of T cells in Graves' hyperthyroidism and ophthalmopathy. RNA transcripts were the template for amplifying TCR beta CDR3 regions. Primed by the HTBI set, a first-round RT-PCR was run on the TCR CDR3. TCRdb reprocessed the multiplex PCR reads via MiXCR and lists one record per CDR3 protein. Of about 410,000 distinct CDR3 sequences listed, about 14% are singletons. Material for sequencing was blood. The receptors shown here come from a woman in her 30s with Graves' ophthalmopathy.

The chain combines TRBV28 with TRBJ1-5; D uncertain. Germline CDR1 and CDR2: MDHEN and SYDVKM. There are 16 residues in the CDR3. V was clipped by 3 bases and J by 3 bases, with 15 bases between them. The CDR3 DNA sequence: TGTGCCAGCAGTTTTTTGGTCAGCGCCAACAATCAGCCCCAGCATTTT. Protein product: CASSFLVSANNQPQHF.

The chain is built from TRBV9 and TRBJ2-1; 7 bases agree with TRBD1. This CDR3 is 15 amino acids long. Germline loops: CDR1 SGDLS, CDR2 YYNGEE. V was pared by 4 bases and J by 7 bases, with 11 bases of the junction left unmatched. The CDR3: CASSPSRGGSNEQFF. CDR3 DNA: TGTGCCAGCAGCCCCTCACGAGGGGGCTCGAATGAGCAGTTCTTC.

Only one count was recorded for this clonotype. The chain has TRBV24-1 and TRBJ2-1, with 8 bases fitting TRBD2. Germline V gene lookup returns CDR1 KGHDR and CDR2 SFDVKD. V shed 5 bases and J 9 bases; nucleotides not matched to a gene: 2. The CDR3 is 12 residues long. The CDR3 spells CATSGLAPEQFF. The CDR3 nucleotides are TGTGCCACCAGTGGACTAGCGCCTGAGCAGTTCTTC.

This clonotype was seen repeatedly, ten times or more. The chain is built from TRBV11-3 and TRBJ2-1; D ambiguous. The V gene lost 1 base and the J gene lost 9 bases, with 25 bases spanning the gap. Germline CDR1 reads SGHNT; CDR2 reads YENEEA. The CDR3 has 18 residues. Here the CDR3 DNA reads TGTGCCAGCAGCTTAGTAGCCCCTGGATCAGGTCGGTTGAGTGAGCAGTTCTTC. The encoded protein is CASSLVAPGSGRLSEQFF.

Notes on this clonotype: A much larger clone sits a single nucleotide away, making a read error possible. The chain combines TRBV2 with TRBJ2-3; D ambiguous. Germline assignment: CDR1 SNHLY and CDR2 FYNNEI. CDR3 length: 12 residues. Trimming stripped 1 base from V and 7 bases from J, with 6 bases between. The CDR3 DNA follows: TGTGCCAGCAGTGAAGGGCGATATACGCAGTATTTT. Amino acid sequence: CASSEGRYTQYF.